This TCR beta chain was found in a study of OX40 agonist ivuxolimab in advanced cancers. Turning to the study itself: Every 2 weeks, patients got intravenous ivuxolimab at one of six dose levels (0.01-10 mg/kg). The mean age was about 57 years, ranging from about 23 to 79, with around four fifths of participants male. Study conclusions and caveats: No determination was made of the antigen specificity of the expanded peripheral T cells.

Libraries were prepared by immunoSEQ multiplex PCR; TCRdb keeps only in-frame clonotypes and omits some of them. The table shows tens of thousands of clones, with 86% occurring only once. CDR3 length: 13 amino acids. Per germline, CDR1 MGHDK and CDR2 SYGVNS. Trimming shortened V by 8 bases and J by 3 bases, and 11 bases separated the two germline ends. For this clone: The antigen is not known.

The timepoints at which blood was sampled were baseline, cycle 4 day 1, and cycle 7 day 1. The chain carries TRBV25-1 and TRBJ2-1, with D unclear. Specimen: CD4+ or CD8+ T cells sorted from blood, collected in a trial of the OX40 agonist ivuxolimab. This clonotype was sampled from an adult with an advanced solid tumor such as melanoma, head and neck, liver or kidney cancer. CDR3 bases: TGTGCCAGCTCTTACCCCCTCTACAATGAGCAGTTCTTC. Translation gives CASSYPLYNEQFF.